This T cell receptor (beta chain) was found in a study of radiation and T cells in renal cell carcinoma. At the level of the study: Nephrectomy followed 15 Gy stereotactic body radiation by 4 weeks.

V was clipped by 3 bases and J by 9 bases, with 16 bases between them. The V gene's germline CDR1 is SGHDT and CDR2 YYEEEE. This CDR3 has 13 residues. TCRdb's copy holds only in-frame clones and misses some; the assay was immunoSEQ multiplex PCR. The profile covers 100,000 to 150,000 clones, with around 81% appearing a single time and roughly 5% taken by the ten largest. Time point: blood 2 weeks post-SBRT. Regarding treatment: 15 Gy SBRT to primary tumor, nephrectomy 4 weeks later. Serial blood draws occurred at baseline and 2 and 4 weeks post-SBRT. The chain links TRBV5-6 to TRBJ2-7; possibly TRBD2 for D (5 bases). This TCR derives from a man aged 45-65 years with renal cell carcinoma. The specimen comprised blood, sampled from a patient whose treatment included radiotherapy and nephrectomy. The CDR3 DNA is TGTGCCAGCAGCTCTGGAGGACTCGGGCGGCAGTACTTC. Translation: CASSSGGLGRQYF.